This T cell receptor (beta chain) emerged from a study of CD8 T cells in ankylosing spondylitis. Study findings and constraints: Both synovial fluid and blood in reactive arthritis had previously been reported to carry some motif variants. A TCR beta motif of about eight highly homologous variants appeared characteristic of ankylosing spondylitis blood. Reportedly, significant enrichment of disease-linked clones occurred in matched ankylosing spondylitis synovial fluid.

This clonotype has just a few counts. Its target is not known. Preparation of TCR beta libraries was done by quantitative 5'-RACE with molecular barcodes. From the 5' RACE reads, TCRdb called clonotypes with MiXCR, one entry per CDR3 protein. The sample shows fewer than 200,000 distinct CDR3 sequences, around 20% of them seen only once. This receptor was obtained from a male donor with ankylosing spondylitis or in good health (not recorded which). Sequencing used blood, either unsorted or a sorted T cell fraction (not recorded which).

The CDR3 sequence: CASSSPPAYEQYF. In DNA form, the CDR3 reads TGTGCCAGCAGCTCCCCTCCCGCTTACGAGCAGTACTTC. The chain is built from TRBV7-3 and TRBJ2-7; D gene uncertain. Germline V lookup: CDR1 SGHTA, CDR2 FQGTGA. Trimming left V 4 bases short and J 4 bases short, with 11 bases between. The CDR3 has 13 amino acids.